Listed below are T cell receptor beta chains from one sample, sequenced in a study of T-cell reconstitution after alpha-beta-depleted transplantation in children. TCRdb fed the PCR reads into MiXCR, producing one record per CDR3 protein. This table has fewer than 1 million distinct CDR3 sequences, roughly 15% appearing once. The sequencing used PBMCs, mostly from graft donor cells, collected 360 days after TCRalphabeta/CD19-depleted stem cell transplant. The origin of the receptors is a male patient between 5 and 17 years old who had a stem cell transplant for acute lymphoblastic leukemia, so the T cells may come from the graft donor. Each CDR3 is given with its conserved first and last residue. A D gene is named only where the DNA matches it firmly. A clone size is listed for some rows: how often the clone was seen (once, few, many), or a class if it is expanded.

d_gene	len	abundance	v_gene	j_gene	CDR3aa	CDR3nt
TRBD2	15	many	TRBV7-9	TRBJ2-3	CASSLGLAATDTQYF	TGTGCCAGCAGTTTGGGACTAGCGGCCACAGATACGCAGTATTTT
NA	12	few	TRBV6-2/TRBV6-3	TRBJ2-1	CASSPFIYEQFF	TGTGCCAGCAGTCCCTTTATCTATGAGCAGTTCTTC
TRBD1	12	NA	TRBV29-1	TRBJ1-2	CSVALYRGGYTF	TGCAGCGTTGCTTTATACAGGGGTGGCTACACCTTC
NA	16	few	TRBV27	TRBJ1-3	CASSLSAGLGGNTIYF	TGTGCCAGCAGTTTATCCGCGGGGTTAGGTGGAAACACCATATATTTT
TRBD2	14	once	TRBV20-1	TRBJ2-1	CSALGTSGRNEQFF	TGCAGTGCCCTTGGGACTAGCGGGAGGAATGAGCAGTTCTTC
TRBD1	14	few	TRBV5-1	TRBJ2-7	CASSEDRGLNEQYF	TGCGCCAGCAGCGAGGACAGGGGCCTGAACGAGCAGTACTTC
NA	15	NA	TRBV7-9	TRBJ1-1	CASSLAGAPNTEAFF	TGTGCCAGCAGCTTGGCTGGGGCCCCAAACACTGAAGCTTTCTTT
NA	14	NA	TRBV12-3/TRBV12-4	TRBJ2-5	CASSLQIRRETQYF	TGTGCCAGCAGTTTACAGATCCGGAGGGAGACCCAGTACTTC
TRBD2	15	NA	TRBV27	TRBJ2-2	CASRGAGTKAGELFF	TGTGCCAGCAGGGGAGCGGGGACGAAGGCCGGGGAGCTGTTTTTT
NA	12	NA	TRBV7-3	TRBJ2-1	CASSKPGREQFF	TGTGCCAGCAGCAAACCGGGACGTGAGCAGTTCTTC
TRBD2	15	few	TRBV12-3/TRBV12-4	TRBJ2-1	CASSLILAGLDEQFF	TGTGCCAGCAGTTTAATACTAGCGGGACTCGATGAGCAGTTCTTC
NA	15	few	TRBV7-6	TRBJ1-2	CASSQGGAHNYGYTF	TGTGCCAGCAGCCAAGGGGGGGCACATAACTATGGCTACACCTTC
TRBD2	16	NA	TRBV9	TRBJ2-1	CASSVPGEREFNEQFF	TGTGCCAGCAGCGTACCTGGGGAGCGGGAGTTCAATGAGCAGTTCTTC
NA	16	few	TRBV19	TRBJ1-2	CASSSRDPSNGYGYTF	TGTGCCAGTAGTAGCCGGGACCCTTCGAATGGCTATGGCTACACCTTC
NA	13	NA	TRBV29-1	TRBJ2-1	CSVEVTRRNEQFF	TGCAGCGTTGAAGTTACTAGGCGCAATGAGCAGTTCTTC
TRBD1	15	few	TRBV29-1	TRBJ2-7	CSVYGQGALGYEQYF	TGCAGCGTATACGGACAGGGGGCTCTTGGGTACGAGCAGTACTTC
NA	15	few	TRBV12-3/TRBV12-4	TRBJ2-7	CASSSKGSRTYEQYF	TGTGCCAGCAGTTCTAAGGGGTCTAGAACCTACGAGCAGTACTTC
NA	15	many	TRBV20-1	TRBJ2-7	CSARDRSGTSYEQYF	TGCAGTGCTAGAGATAGATCGGGAACCTCCTACGAGCAGTACTTC
TRBD1	16	few	TRBV24-1	TRBJ2-2	CATSAPGQERTGELFF	TGTGCCACCAGTGCGCCGGGACAGGAAAGGACCGGGGAGCTGTTTTTT
NA	14	NA	TRBV5-1	TRBJ1-4	CASSLAATGEKLFF	TGCGCCAGCAGCTTGGCGGCTACGGGTGAAAAACTGTTTTTT
TRBD2	18	NA	TRBV5-1	TRBJ2-1	CASSLGWVAGVVYNEQFF	TGCGCCAGCAGCTTGGGGTGGGTAGCGGGAGTCGTCTACAATGAGCAGTTCTTC